One T cell receptor beta chain is described in this entry. V was shortened by 5 bases and J by 0 bases, with 10 bases between the two germline ends. Looked up from germline, CDR1 is MNHEY and CDR2 is SVGEGT. The CDR3 loop spans 15 amino acids. Per the original data handling: Reference gene primers were amplified, and this amplification served to estimate nucleated cell counts. The method was immunoSEQ multiplex PCR; TCRdb's version includes in-frame clones alone and lacks a portion of them. The V and J calls and clone size come from that table; D and trimming were worked out from the DNA. The data hold 250,000 to 300,000 clones, with more than 70% observed a single time. The data were obtained in a study of blood T cell repertoires in COVID-19. Study information: Sites across the United States, Italy and Spain contributed samples from acute and convalescent COVID-19. The cDNA or gDNA used as material had been derived from T cells, B-cell-depleted T cells, or PBMCs.

This receptor was obtained from a woman aged 25 to 39 with COVID-19, enrolled during active disease. Sample: peripheral blood. The chain employs TRBV6-2 or TRBV6-3 and TRBJ1-4; D remains unclear. The DNA of the CDR3 is TGTGCCAGCAGTCCCGGCCAGGCAACTAATGAAAAACTGTTTTTT. Translation: CASSPGQATNEKLFF.